This TCR beta chain was documented in a study of blood T cells in healthy people across ages. Study results and limitations: Compared with aged donors, long-lived donors showed fewer expanded clones, suggesting selection. Correlation between TCR beta diversity and naive T cell percentage was strong.

Through a sample-barcoded 5' primer and a J-beta primer mix, a second PCR was run for about 7 to 12 cycles. Each CDR3 protein gets one entry after TCRdb re-called the 5' RACE reads with MiXCR. The sample shows approximately 730,000 distinct CDR3 sequences, around half of them seen only once. The CDR3 is made up of 16 amino acids. Losses at the gene ends were 1 base for V and 7 bases for J; bases not matched to a gene: 6. The germline gives CDR1 LGHDT, CDR2 YNNKEL (reference sequence). A remark on this clonotype: What it binds is not known.

Per-sample yields of isolated PBMCs were at least 7 million. The sample comprised blood. The sequence derives from an elderly man in good health. The chain joins TRBV3-1 to TRBJ2-1; 11 bases agree with TRBD2. The CDR3, as DNA: TGTGCCAGCAGCCAAGCAGCTAGCGGGAGGTCGAATGAGCAGTTCTTC. This codes for CASSQAASGRSNEQFF.